This T cell receptor beta chain derives from a study of beta chain features in type 1 diabetes (dated by TCRdb to the late 2010s). A note on the overall study: Mean age, gender distribution, total cell number and subset yield were not different between patients and healthy donors. A total of roughly 100 million sorted cells were examined across all samples, and RNA yield correlated strongly with the number of cells per subset. In the study, TCRB repertoires of sorted circulating CD4+ T cell subsets from recently diagnosed type 1 diabetes patients were compared with those of matched healthy donors. Whereas all 28 donors provided naive and central memory subsets, regulatory and stem cell-like memory subsets were isolated from just 8 patients and about eight healthy donors.

Each donor gave one peripheral blood draw, roughly 0.11 L on average, collected into heparinised tubes. Naive, central memory, regulatory and stem cell-like memory CD4+ T cells were sorted on a BD FACSAria II using a panel including CD45RO, CCR7, CD25, CD127, CD95 and CD27. Every sorted population had a purity above 98%. PBMCs were isolated immediately by Lymphoprep density gradient centrifugation and stained directly without culture. So that batch effects would be minimized, each experiment stained and sorted samples in pairs, pairing one healthy donor with one patient. All of the isolated RNA was reverse transcribed with the High Capacity cDNA Reverse Transcription Kit, so expressed TCRB transcripts were sequenced. Deep immunoSEQ sequencing was performed on naive, central memory and regulatory T cell samples, with an average of around 3.5 million total reads per sample. After sorted cells were lysed in RLT buffer, RNA was extracted with DNase-treated RNeasy Micro or Mini kits, with the choice depending on cell number. To prevent cross-contamination, each cell subset was processed individually, whereas patient and healthy donor samples were processed jointly. The immunoSEQ multiplex PCR was used to amplify TCRB sequences from cDNA, generating 87-bp fragments that spanned the CDR3 region. Amplicons were sequenced on the Illumina HiSeq platform. The study's own analysis went as follows. Synthetic template baselines were used to correct PCR bias computationally, reads within Hamming distance 2 were collapsed, and singletons that could not be merged were discarded. Reads were aligned against IMGT to assign V, D and J genes, CDR3 length and insertions or deletions at six rearrangement sites. Clonotype counts were normalized to sorted cell number within each subset before computing true diversity and Gini coefficients with the tcR R package. Repertoire sharing was quantified using the overlap coefficient calculated on TCRB nucleotide sequences. TCRdb took over this immuneACCESS table, retaining in-frame rearrangements with V and J assigned. Such tables are incomplete; in checked studies, under half of the missing clones stem from an unresolved V gene, and the remainder is unexplained. D and trimming come from the DNA, and the V and J calls and clone size come from that table. For this sample the table gives 240,000 or so clones, of which about 30% were detected only once. The ten largest make up under 5% of the sample.

Of note for this clone: Its antigen specificity is not known. Per-base quality was not reported, and no clone a single base away is much larger than it.

V drops 5 bases and J drops 6 bases, leaving 13 bases in between. CDR1 and CDR2 (GTSNPN, SVGIG) derive from the germline V gene (reference sequence). There are 12 amino acids in the CDR3, from cysteine to phenylalanine inclusive. Just the 36-base CDR3 DNA is kept, in frame starting at base 1. Summary of the overall study and its limitations: PCR might favor shorter templates, but patient and control samples were amplified and corrected together, so any skew would affect both groups equally. Only small numbers of individuals were included in the HLA sub-analyses, which left unresolved whether HLA type had any influence on TCRB rearrangement. Type 1 diabetes patients showed a moderate but significant shortening of TCRB CDR3 length in all four CD4+ subsets. At VDJ recombination sites, patients with type 1 diabetes made fewer insertions and deleted more nucleotides, a pattern implying thymic rearrangement abnormalities. The naive, central memory and regulatory TCRB repertoires appeared to resemble one another more closely among patients than among healthy donors. Sequencing cDNA rather than genomic DNA could over-represent highly expressing activated cells, although activation and CD3 levels did not differ between groups.

The sequencing sample was made of central memory CD4+ T cells from blood. This chain is built from TRBV30 and TRBJ1-1, with the D gene not confidently named. The receptor was derived from a man aged 25 to 45 in good health. CDR3 reads: CAWSLRYPEAFF. The nucleotide sequence reads as follows: TGTGCCTGGTCACTGCGATATCCTGAAGCTTTCTTT.